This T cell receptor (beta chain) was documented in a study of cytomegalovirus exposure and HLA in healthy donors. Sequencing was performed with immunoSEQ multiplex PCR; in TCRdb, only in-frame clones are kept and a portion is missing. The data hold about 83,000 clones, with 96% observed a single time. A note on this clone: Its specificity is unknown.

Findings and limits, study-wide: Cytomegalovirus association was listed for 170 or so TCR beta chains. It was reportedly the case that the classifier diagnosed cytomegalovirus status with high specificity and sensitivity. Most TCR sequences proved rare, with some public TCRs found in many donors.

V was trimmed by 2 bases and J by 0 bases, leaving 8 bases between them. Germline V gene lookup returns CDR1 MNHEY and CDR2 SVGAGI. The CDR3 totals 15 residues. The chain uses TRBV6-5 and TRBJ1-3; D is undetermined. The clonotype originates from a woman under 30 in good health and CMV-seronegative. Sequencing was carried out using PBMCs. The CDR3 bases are TGTGCCAGCAGTTACGGCAGATCCTCTGGAAACACCATATATTTT. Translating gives CASSYGRSSGNTIYF.